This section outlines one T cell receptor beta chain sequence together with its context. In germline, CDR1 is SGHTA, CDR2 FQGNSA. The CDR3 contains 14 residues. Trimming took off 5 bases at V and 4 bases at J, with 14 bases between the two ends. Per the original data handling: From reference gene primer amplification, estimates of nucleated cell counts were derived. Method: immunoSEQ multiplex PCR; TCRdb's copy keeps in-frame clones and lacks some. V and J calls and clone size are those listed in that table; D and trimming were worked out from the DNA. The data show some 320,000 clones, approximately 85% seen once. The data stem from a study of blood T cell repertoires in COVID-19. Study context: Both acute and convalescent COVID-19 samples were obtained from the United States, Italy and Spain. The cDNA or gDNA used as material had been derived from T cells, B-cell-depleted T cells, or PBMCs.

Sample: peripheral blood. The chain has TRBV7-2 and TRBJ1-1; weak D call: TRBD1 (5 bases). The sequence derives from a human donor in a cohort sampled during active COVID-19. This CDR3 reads CASSTRQLSTEAFF. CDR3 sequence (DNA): TGTGCCAGCAGCACCCGACAGTTAAGCACTGAAGCTTTCTTT.